Included here is one TCR beta chain sequence, with context. What it binds is unknown. CDR3 length: 15 residues. Germline V CDR1 and CDR2: MGHDK, SYGVNS. Trimming removed 2 bases from V and 2 bases from J, with 12 bases in between. The study drew the donors from its approximately 110-subject validation cohort, separate from the roughly 670-subject first cohort. The data derive from a study of cytomegalovirus exposure and HLA in healthy donors. Study-wide results and caveats: Among TCR sequences, most were rare, though some public TCRs appeared in many donors.

Only in-frame clones appear in the TCRdb table, and some are missing; sequencing was by immunoSEQ multiplex PCR. The data contain 30,000 to 40,000 clones, 85% to 95% of them singletons. The genes are TRBV25-1 and TRBJ1-1, with TRBD1 as a possible D gene (6 bases). This receptor was taken from a young man in good health and CMV-seronegative. Sequences were obtained from PBMCs. CDR3 sequence (DNA): TGTGCCAGCAGTGAAAGTGGGGACATTAACACTGAAGCTTTCTTT. Amino acids: CASSESGDINTEAFF. The full variable domain, with the rest looked up from reference TRBV25-1 and TRBJ1-1, is EADIYQTPRYLVIGTGKKITLECSQTMGHDKMYWYQQDPGMELHLIHYSYGVNSTEKGDLSSESTVSRIRTEHFPLTLESARPSHTSQYLCASSESGDINTEAFFGQGTRLTVV.